This T cell receptor (beta chain) was identified during a study of blood T cell repertoires in COVID-19. Whole-study context: Sources were T cells, B-cell-depleted T cells, or PBMCs; the material itself was cDNA or gDNA.

The repertoire was sequenced with immunoSEQ multiplex PCR; TCRdb's copy has only in-frame clones and lacks some. The sample consists of approximately 260,000 clones, 75% to 90% of them appearing once. The CDR3 loop spans 15 amino acids. CDR1 MDHEN and CDR2 SYDVKM come from the germline V gene. J lost 7 bases, V lost 1 base, and 4 bases had no gene match. This clonotype was obtained from a woman aged 40 to 50 with acute or convalescent COVID-19. Sequencing was carried out using peripheral blood. The V gene is TRBV28, the J gene TRBJ1-2; 12 bases are shared with TRBD1. The CDR3 region is CASSLYRDRGPGYTF. DNA of the CDR3: TGTGCCAGCAGTTTATACCGGGACAGGGGGCCTGGCTACACCTTC.